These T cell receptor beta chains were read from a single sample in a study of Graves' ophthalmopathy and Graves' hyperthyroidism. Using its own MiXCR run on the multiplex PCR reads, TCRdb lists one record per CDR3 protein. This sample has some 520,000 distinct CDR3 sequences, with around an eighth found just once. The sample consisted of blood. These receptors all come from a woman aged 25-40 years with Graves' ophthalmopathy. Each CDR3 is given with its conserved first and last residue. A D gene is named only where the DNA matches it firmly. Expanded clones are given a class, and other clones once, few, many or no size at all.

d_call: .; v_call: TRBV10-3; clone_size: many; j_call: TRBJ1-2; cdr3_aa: CAISDSGFLGYTF; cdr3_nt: TGTGCCATCAGTGACAGTGGCTTCTTGGGCTACACCTTC
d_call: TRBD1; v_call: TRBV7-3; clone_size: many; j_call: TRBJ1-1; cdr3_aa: CASSPGGEGAEAFF; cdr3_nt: TGTGCCAGCAGCCCAGGGGGCGAAGGGGCTGAAGCTTTCTTT
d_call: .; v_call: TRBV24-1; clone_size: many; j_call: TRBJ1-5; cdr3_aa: CATSDPADGNNQPQHF; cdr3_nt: TGTGCCACCAGTGACCCCGCGGACGGGAACAATCAGCCCCAGCATTTT
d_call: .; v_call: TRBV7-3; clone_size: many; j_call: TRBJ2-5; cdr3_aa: CASSLRPRRETQYF; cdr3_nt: TGTGCCAGCAGCTTAAGACCGAGGCGGGAGACCCAGTACTTC
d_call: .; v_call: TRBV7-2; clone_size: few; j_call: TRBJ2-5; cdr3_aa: CASSLMGGAGETQYF; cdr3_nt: TGTGCCAGCAGCTTAATGGGGGGGGCGGGAGAGACCCAGTACTTC
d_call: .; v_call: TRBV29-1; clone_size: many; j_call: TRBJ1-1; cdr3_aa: CSVRDWNTEAFF; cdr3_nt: TGCAGCGTCCGGGACTGGAACACTGAAGCTTTCTTT
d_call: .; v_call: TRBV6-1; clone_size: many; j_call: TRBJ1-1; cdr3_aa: CASSDIKGATEAFF; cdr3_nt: TGTGCCAGCAGTGATATCAAGGGTGCCACTGAAGCTTTCTTT
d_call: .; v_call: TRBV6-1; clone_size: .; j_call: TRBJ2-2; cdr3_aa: CASSPGGELTGELFF; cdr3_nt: TGTGCCAGCAGCCCCGGAGGGGAACTGACCGGGGAGCTGTTTTTT
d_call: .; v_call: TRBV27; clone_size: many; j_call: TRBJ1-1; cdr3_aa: CASSMAGTNTEAFF; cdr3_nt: TGTGCCAGCAGCATGGCGGGGACCAACACTGAAGCTTTCTTT
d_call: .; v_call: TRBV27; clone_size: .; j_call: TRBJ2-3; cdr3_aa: CASSLRGGNTQYF; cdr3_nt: TGTGCCAGCTCCCTCAGGGGGGGGAATACGCAGTATTTT
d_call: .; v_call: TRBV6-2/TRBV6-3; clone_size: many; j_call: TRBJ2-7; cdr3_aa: CASKGEVYEQYF; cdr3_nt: TGTGCCAGCAAAGGGGAGGTCTACGAGCAGTACTTC
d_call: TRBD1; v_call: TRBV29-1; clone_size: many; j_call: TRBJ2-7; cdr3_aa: CSTTGDSTYEQYF; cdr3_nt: TGCAGTACGACAGGGGACAGCACCTACGAGCAGTACTTC
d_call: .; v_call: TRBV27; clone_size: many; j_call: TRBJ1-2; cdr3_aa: CASSPRWDNYGYTF; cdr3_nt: TGTGCCAGCAGTCCCCGGTGGGATAACTATGGCTACACCTTC
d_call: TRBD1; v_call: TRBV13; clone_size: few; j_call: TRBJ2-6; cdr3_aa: CASSLSGQGSLSGANVLTF; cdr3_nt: TGTGCCAGCAGCTTATCCGGACAGGGTTCGCTCTCTGGGGCCAACGTCCTGACTTTC
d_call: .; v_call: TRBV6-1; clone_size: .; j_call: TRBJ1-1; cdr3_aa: CASSPWGQPINTEAFF; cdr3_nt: TGTGCCAGCAGTCCTTGGGGGCAGCCAATAAACACTGAAGCTTTCTTT
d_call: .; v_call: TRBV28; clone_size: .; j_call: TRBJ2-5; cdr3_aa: CASSPTGLQVETQYF; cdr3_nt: TGTGCCAGCAGTCCGACCGGACTACAGGTAGAGACCCAGTACTTC
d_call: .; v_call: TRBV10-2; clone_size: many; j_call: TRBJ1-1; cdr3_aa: CASSVSGSLNTEAFF; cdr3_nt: TGCGCCAGCAGTGTTTCAGGGAGTTTGAACACTGAAGCTTTCTTT
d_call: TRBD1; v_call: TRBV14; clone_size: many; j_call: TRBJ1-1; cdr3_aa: CASSHLGTAYTEAFF; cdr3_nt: TGTGCCAGCAGCCACCTCGGGACAGCCTACACTGAAGCTTTCTTT
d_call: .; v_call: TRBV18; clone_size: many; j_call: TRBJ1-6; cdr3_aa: CASSSGLRRNSPLHF; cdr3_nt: TGTGCCAGCTCATCTGGACTTCGTCGTAATTCACCCCTCCACTTT
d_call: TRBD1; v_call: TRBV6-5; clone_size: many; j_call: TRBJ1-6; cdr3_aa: CASSYSRQGAGGNSPLHF; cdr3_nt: TGTGCCAGCAGTTACTCCCGACAGGGGGCCGGGGGTAATTCACCCCTCCACTTT
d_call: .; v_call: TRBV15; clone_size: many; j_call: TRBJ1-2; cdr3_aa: CATSRDSTIGGYGYTF; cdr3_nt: TGTGCCACCAGCAGAGATTCCACAATCGGGGGCTATGGCTACACCTTC
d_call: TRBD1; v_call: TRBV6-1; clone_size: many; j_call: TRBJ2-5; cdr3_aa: CASSSRQGDQETQYF; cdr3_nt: TGTGCCAGCAGCTCCCGACAGGGGGATCAAGAGACCCAGTACTTC
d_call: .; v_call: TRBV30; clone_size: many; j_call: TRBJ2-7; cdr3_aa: CALSGDGLIYEQYF; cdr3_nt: TGTGCCTTATCCGGCGACGGCCTCATCTACGAGCAGTACTTC
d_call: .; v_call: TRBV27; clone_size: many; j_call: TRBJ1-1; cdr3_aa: CASSSETGGGEAFF; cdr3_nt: TGTGCCAGCAGTTCCGAAACCGGTGGAGGAGAAGCTTTCTTT
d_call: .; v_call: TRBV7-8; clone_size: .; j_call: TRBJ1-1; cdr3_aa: CASSLGRFNTEAFF; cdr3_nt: TGTGCCAGCAGCCTCGGACGGTTTAACACTGAAGCTTTCTTT
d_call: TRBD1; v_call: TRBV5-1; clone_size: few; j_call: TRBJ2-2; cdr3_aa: CASSFDRGSGELFF; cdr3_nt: TGCGCCAGCAGCTTCGACAGGGGGTCCGGGGAGCTGTTTTTT
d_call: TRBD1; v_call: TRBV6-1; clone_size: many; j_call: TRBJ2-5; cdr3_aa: CASSEVSGGLETQYF; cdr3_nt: TGTGCCAGCAGTGAAGTGTCAGGGGGCTTGGAGACCCAGTACTTC
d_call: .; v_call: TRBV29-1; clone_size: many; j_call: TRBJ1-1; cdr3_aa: CSVEGGRNTEAFF; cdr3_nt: TGCAGCGTTGAGGGGGGGAGGAACACTGAAGCTTTCTTT
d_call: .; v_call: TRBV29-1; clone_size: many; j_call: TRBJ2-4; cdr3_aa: CSVVGQENIQYF; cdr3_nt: TGCAGCGTTGTTGGCCAGGAAAACATTCAGTACTTC
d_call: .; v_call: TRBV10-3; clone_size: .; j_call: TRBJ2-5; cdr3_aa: CAISRAPGGETQYF; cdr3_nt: TGTGCCATCAGCCGGGCCCCTGGGGGAGAGACCCAGTACTTC
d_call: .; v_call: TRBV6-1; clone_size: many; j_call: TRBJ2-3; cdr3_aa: CASSGLATDTQYF; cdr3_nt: TGTGCCAGCAGTGGGCTAGCCACAGATACGCAGTATTTT
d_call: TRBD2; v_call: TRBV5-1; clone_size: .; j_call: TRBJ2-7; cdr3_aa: CASSKGLAGAQLYEQYF; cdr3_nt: TGCGCCAGCAGCAAGGGACTAGCGGGAGCCCAACTCTACGAGCAGTACTTC
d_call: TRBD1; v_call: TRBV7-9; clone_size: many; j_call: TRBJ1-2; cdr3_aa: CASSLGDRAYGYTF; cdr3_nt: TGTGCCAGCAGCTTAGGGGACAGGGCCTATGGCTACACCTTC
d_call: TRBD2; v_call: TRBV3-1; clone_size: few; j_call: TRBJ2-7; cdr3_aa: CASSQPTSGTYEQYF; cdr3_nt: TGTGCCAGCAGCCAACCTACTAGCGGGACCTACGAGCAGTACTTC
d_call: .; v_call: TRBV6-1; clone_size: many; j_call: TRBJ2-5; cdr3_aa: CASSETLWADQETQYF; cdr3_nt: TGTGCCAGCAGTGAAACATTATGGGCAGATCAAGAGACCCAGTACTTC
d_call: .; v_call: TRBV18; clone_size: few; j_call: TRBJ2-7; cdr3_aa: CASSPSMEAGIEQYF; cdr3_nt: TGTGCCAGCTCACCCAGCATGGAGGCGGGAATCGAGCAGTACTTC
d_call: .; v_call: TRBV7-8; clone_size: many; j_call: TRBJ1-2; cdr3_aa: CASSEDRANYGYTF; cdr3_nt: TGTGCCAGCAGCGAGGACAGAGCTAACTATGGCTACACCTTC
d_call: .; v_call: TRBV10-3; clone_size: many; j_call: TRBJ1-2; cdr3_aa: CAINPDEENGYTF; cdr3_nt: TGTGCCATCAATCCAGATGAGGAGAATGGCTACACCTTC
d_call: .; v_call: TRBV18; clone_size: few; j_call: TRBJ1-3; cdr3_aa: CASSPYDSSSGNTIYF; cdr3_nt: TGTGCCAGCTCACCCTACGACTCCAGCTCTGGAAACACCATATATTTT
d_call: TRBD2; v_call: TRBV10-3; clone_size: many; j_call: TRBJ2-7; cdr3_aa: CAISEPTSFPYEQYF; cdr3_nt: TGTGCCATCAGTGAGCCGACTAGCTTCCCCTACGAGCAGTACTTC
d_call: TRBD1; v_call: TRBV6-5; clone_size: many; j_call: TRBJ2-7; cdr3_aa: CASSRGGESNEQYF; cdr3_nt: TGTGCCAGCAGCAGAGGGGGCGAATCGAACGAGCAGTACTTC
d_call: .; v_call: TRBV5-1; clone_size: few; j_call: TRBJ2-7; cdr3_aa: CASSPGVAAGYEQYF; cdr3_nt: TGCGCCAGCAGCCCGGGGGTCGCGGCGGGCTACGAGCAGTACTTC
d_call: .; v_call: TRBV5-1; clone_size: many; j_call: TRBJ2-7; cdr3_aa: CASRMNSGQSYEQYF; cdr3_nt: TGCGCCAGCAGGATGAATTCGGGACAAAGCTACGAGCAGTACTTC
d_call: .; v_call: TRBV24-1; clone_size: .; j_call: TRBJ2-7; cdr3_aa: CATTLPGTATYEQYF; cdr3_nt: TGTGCCACCACCCTGCCCGGGACGGCTACCTACGAGCAGTACTTC
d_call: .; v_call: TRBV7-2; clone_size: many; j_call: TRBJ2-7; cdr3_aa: CASSLVGSNYEQYF; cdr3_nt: TGTGCCAGCAGCTTAGTGGGCTCCAACTACGAGCAGTACTTC
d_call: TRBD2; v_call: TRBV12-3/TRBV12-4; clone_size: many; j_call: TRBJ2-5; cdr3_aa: CASSYRLAGKETQYF; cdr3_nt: TGTGCCAGCAGTTACAGACTAGCGGGTAAAGAGACCCAGTACTTC
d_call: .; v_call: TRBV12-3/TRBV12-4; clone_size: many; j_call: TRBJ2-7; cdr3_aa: CASQGGPREQYF; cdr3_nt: TGTGCCAGCCAGGGGGGGCCGAGGGAGCAGTACTTC
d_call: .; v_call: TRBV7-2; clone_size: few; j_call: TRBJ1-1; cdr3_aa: CASSLSGDLGAFF; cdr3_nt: TGTGCCAGCAGCTTATCGGGGGATCTTGGAGCTTTCTTT
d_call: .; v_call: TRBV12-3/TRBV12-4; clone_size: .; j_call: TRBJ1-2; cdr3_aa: CASSLAVGRGFGYTF; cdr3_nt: TGTGCCAGCAGTTTAGCGGTAGGCCGGGGCTTTGGCTACACCTTC
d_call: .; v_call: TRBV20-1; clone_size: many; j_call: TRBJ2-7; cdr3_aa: CSAPVTTSYEQYF; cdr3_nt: TGCAGTGCTCCGGTGACTACCTCCTACGAGCAGTACTTC
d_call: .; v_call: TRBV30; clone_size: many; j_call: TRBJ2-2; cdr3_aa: CAWSAQGLELFF; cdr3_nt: TGTGCCTGGAGTGCCCAAGGACTGGAGCTGTTTTTT